This T cell receptor (beta chain) is drawn from a study of T cells in Graves' hyperthyroidism and ophthalmopathy. The study's findings and limits: Ophthalmopathy onset followed model prediction by a median roughly 6.5 months.

CDR1 is SNHLY, CDR2 FYNNEI, per germline. This CDR3 spans 17 amino acids. Trimming removed 5 bases at V and 10 bases at J, with 26 bases between. Subjects with ophthalmopathy showed a Clinical Activity Score no lower than 3, a NOSPECS grade no lower than 4, and a duration shorter than 3 months. Remarks on this clonotype: What it binds is not known.

Researchers took RNA transcripts and amplified the TCR beta CDR3 regions from them. The HTBI primer set was used in a first-round RT-PCR of the TCR CDR3. TCRdb reprocessed the multiplex PCR reads via MiXCR and lists one record per CDR3 protein. The data contain almost 500,000 distinct CDR3 sequences, approximately 23% of them singletons. Material for sequencing was blood. This TCR came from a woman in her 70s with Graves' ophthalmopathy. The genes are TRBV2 and TRBJ2-2; a weak D match, TRBD1 (6 bases). This CDR3 reads CASSPTTGPVVSLELFF. As DNA, the CDR3 is TGTGCCAGCAGTCCCACCACAGGGCCAGTGGTGAGTTTGGAGCTGTTTTTT. Full variable domain (outside the CDR3, taken from reference TRBV2 and TRBJ2-2): EPEVTQTPSHQVTQMGQEVILRCVPISNHLYFYWYRQILGQKVEFLVSFYNNEISEKSEIFDDQFSVERPDGSNFTLKIRSTKLEDSAMYFCASSPTTGPVVSLELFFGEGSRLTVL.